The 8 T cell receptor beta chains listed next were all sequenced from one sample in a study of CD8 T cells in ankylosing spondylitis (dated by TCRdb to about 2017). The library was produced with 5' RACE. Reads for this sample came from an Illumina HiSeq 2500. Clones were called with MiXCR by TCRdb after fastp trimmed the public reads at Q25, and only in-frame beta chains were retained. Identical CDR3 proteins give one entry, which carries the most common genes and DNA. In all, the sample holds 150,000 to 200,000 distinct CDR3 sequences, and 10% to 15% of those were seen once. 11% of the sample belongs to the ten largest clones. The specimen sequenced was blood, either unsorted or a sorted T cell fraction (not recorded which). The receptors come from a female donor with ankylosing spondylitis or in good health (not recorded which).

The V gene is TRBV30, the J gene TRBJ2-3, with D possibly matching TRBD1 (7 bases). Germline V gene data show CDR1 as GTSNPN and CDR2 as SVGIG (reference sequence). This CDR3 spans 15 amino acids. Trimming removed 5 bases at V and 0 bases at J, with 15 bases between. CDR3 DNA sequence: TGTGCCTGGGGCGCGGGACAGATAAGCACAGATACGCAGTATTTT. This translates into CAWGAGQISTDTQYF. The whole variable domain, filled in from reference TRBV30 and TRBJ2-3, reads SQTIHQWPATLVQPVGSPLSLECTVEGTSNPNLYWYRQAAGRGLQLLFYSVGIGQISSEVPQNLSASRPQDRQFILSSKKLLLSDSGFYLCAWGAGQISTDTQYFGPGTRLTVL.

In this sample, this clonotype turned up many times. The J gene is TRBJ1-3, the V gene TRBV7-9; 7 nucleotides match TRBD1. With V trimmed by 3 bases and J by 2 bases, 4 bases remained unmatched. The CDR3 is 15 residues long. The germline V gene encodes CDR1 SEHNR and CDR2 FQNEAQ (reference sequence). The chain's CDR3 is CASSFQDRAGNTIYF. The CDR3 coding sequence is TGTGCCAGCAGCTTTCAAGACAGGGCTGGAAACACCATATATTTT.

A remark on this clonotype: This may arise from a read error, as a much more abundant clone is one base away. The V call is TRBV30, the J call TRBJ1-4, with TRBD1 as a possible D gene (5 bases). V lost 6 bases, J lost 8 bases, and 16 bases lay in between. CDR3 length: 13 amino acids. Germline CDR1 and CDR2: GTSNPN and SVGIG (reference sequence). CDR3 coding DNA: TGTGCCTGTATGTACCAGGGTCTCGAAAAACTGTTTTTT. Protein: CACMYQGLEKLFF.

This clonotype was counted ten times or more. CDR3 residues: CASSELYGHYEQYF. The CDR3 region has the DNA TGTGCCAGCAGTGAATTGTATGGGCACTACGAGCAGTACTTC. This rearrangement joins TRBV25-1 to TRBJ2-7; no definite D call. Germline V gene lookup returns CDR1 MGHDK and CDR2 SYGVNS. Trimming pared 1 base from V and 3 bases from J, leaving 10 bases between. The length of the CDR3 is 14 residues.

This clonotype was seen at least ten times. This chain uses TRBV7-8 with TRBJ2-3, with TRBD2 as a possible D gene (7 bases). Germline V gene sequence: CDR1 SGHVS, CDR2 FQNEAQ. V lost 2 bases and J lost 3, with 15 bases in between. CDR3 length: 16 amino acids. The CDR3 DNA reads as TGTGCCAGCAGCTTAAGGCGGGGGCCTAGTACAGATACGCAGTATTTT. Its protein product is CASSLRRGPSTDTQYF.

There are a few counts of this clonotype. The chain is built from TRBV7-9 and TRBJ2-3, with 11 bases identical to TRBD2. CDR1 and CDR2 (germline): SEHNR, FQNEAQ (reference sequence). The CDR3 loop spans 15 amino acids. V gave up 7 bases and J gave up 6 bases; unmatched junction bases: 9. CDR3 bases: TGTGCCAGCAACGCCCTCGGGACTAGCGGCGATACGCAGTATTTT. This gives the protein CASNALGTSGDTQYF.

This clonotype was counted many times. This chain connects TRBV20-1 to TRBJ1-1; TRBD1 aligns across 10 bases. CDR3 length: 17 amino acids. The V gene end was trimmed by 6 bases and the J gene end by 4 bases; junction bases not matched to a gene: 17. The V gene's germline CDR1 is DFQATT and CDR2 SNEGSKA (reference sequence). CDR3 sequence reads: CSAQVPGTGVWSTEAFF. CDR3 bases: TGCAGTGCCCAGGTCCCCGGGACAGGGGTCTGGAGCACTGAAGCTTTCTTT.

In this sample, this clonotype turned up many times. V gene TRBV27 combines with J gene TRBJ2-1, with 8 nucleotides matching TRBD1. CDR1 is MNHEY and CDR2 is SMNVEV in the germline V gene (reference sequence). Trimming removed 5 bases from V and 9 bases from J; junction bases left unmatched: 9. CDR3 length equals 14 residues. Here the CDR3 DNA reads TGTGCCAGCAGTCCGAGGACAGGGTTCGGTGAGCAGTTCTTC. The encoded protein is CASSPRTGFGEQFF.